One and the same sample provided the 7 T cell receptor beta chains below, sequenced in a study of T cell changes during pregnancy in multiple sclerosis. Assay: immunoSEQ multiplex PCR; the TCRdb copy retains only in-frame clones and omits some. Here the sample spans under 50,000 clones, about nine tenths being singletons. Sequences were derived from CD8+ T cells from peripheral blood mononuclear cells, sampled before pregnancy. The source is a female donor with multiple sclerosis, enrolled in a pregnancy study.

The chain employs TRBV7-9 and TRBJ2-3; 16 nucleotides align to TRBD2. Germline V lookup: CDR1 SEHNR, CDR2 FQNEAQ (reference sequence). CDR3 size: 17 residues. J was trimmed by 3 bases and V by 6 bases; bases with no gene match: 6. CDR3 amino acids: CASSYGTSGGATDTQYF. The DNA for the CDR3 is TGTGCCAGCAGTTACGGGACTAGCGGGGGGGCGACAGATACGCAGTATTTT.

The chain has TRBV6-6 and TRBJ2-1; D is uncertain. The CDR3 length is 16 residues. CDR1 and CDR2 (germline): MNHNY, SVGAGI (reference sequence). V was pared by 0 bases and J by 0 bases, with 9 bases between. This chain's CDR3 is CASSYSEVSSYNEQFF. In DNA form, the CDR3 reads TGTGCCAGCAGTTACTCAGAGGTTAGCTCCTACAATGAGCAGTTCTTC.

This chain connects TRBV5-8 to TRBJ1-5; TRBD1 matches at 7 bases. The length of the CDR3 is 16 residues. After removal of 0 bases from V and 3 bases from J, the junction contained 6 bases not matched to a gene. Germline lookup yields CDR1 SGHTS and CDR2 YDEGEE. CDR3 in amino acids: CASSLEGAVPNQPQHF. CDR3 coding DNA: TGTGCCAGCAGCTTGGAGGGGGCAGTCCCCAATCAGCCCCAGCATTTT. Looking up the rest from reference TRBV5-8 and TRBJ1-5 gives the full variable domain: EAGVTQSPTHLIKTRGQQATLRCSPISGHTSVYWYQQALGLGLQFLLWYDEGEERNRGNFPPRFSGRQFPNYSSELNVNALELEDSALYLCASSLEGAVPNQPQHFGDGTRLSIL.

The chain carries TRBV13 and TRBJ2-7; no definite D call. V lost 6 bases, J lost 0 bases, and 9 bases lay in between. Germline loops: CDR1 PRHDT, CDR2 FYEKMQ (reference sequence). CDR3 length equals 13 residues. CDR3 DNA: TGTGCCAGCAGTCCCGAGGACTCCTACGAGCAGTACTTC. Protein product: CASSPEDSYEQYF.

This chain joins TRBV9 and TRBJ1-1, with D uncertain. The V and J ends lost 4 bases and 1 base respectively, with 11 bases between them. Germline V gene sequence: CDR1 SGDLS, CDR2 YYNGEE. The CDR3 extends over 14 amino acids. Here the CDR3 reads CASSIHIRNTEAFF. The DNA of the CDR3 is TGTGCCAGCAGCATACATATAAGGAACACTGAAGCTTTCTTT.

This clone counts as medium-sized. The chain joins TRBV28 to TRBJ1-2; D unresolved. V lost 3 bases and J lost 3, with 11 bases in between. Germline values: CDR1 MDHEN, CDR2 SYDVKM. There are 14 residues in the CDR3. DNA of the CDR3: TGTGCCAGCAGTTTTTCGGGTGCCGACTATGGCTACACCTTC. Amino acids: CASSFSGADYGYTF.

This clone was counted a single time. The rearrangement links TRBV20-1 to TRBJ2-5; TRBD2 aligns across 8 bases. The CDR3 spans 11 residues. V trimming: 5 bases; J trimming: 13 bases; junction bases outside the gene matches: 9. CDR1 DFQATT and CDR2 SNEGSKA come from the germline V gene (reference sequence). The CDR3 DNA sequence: TGCAGTGCTCCAACGGGGGGGCCGCGGTACTTC. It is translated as CSAPTGGPRYF.